The present TCR beta chain was sequenced within a study of T cell responses to AZD1222 COVID-19 vaccine. Study summary: Analysis merged second doses at about 4 or about 12 weeks.

The protocol was immunoSEQ multiplex PCR, while the TCRdb copy is restricted to in-frame clones and leaves out a portion. The sample lists fewer than 200,000 clones, 85% to 90% occurring once. A word on this clone: Antigen specificity is unknown.

Broader study findings: The donors showed a predominance of white British ancestry and of females, with possible underestimation of clonal diversity. The study sampled repertoires only after the peak T cell response. Increased Spike-specific TCR breadth and depth were observed after two AZD1222 doses.

The specimen comprised peripheral blood, sampled on day 0 of AZD1222 vaccination. This clonotype originated in an adult in good health.

CDR3 sequence: CASSLSVGGHAGYTF. The CDR3 bases are TGTGCCAGCAGTTTATCAGTCGGGGGGCACGCTGGCTACACCTTC. The gene calls are TRBV28 and TRBJ1-2, with D tentatively TRBD1 (6 bases). There are 15 residues in the CDR3. CDR1 and CDR2 (germline): MDHEN, SYDVKM. The V gene lost 1 base and the J gene lost 7 bases, with 16 bases spanning the gap.